This T cell receptor (beta chain) is from a study of T cells in Graves' hyperthyroidism and ophthalmopathy. Study results and caveats: Separating ophthalmopathy from stable hyperthyroidism was achieved by a 13 V-J model. Most clonotypes expanded in the thyroid (above 0.001) were also present in blood. Ophthalmopathy was model-predicted a median about 7.1 months pre-onset.

The germline gives CDR1 DFQATT, CDR2 SNEGSKA (reference sequence). V lost 5 bases, J lost 1 base, and 11 bases stayed unmatched. The CDR3 runs 16 residues. TCR beta CDR3 region amplification was performed from RNA transcripts. HTBI primers were the set used in a first-round RT-PCR of the TCR CDR3. TCRdb used MiXCR to reprocess the multiplex PCR reads, holding one entry per CDR3 protein. Of approximately 400,000 distinct CDR3 sequences listed, 15% to 19% are singletons. Concerning this clonotype: Its antigen is unknown.

This receptor was taken from a woman aged 18-29 years with Graves' hyperthyroidism. The specimen was blood. The chain joins TRBV20-1 to TRBJ1-1; 9 positions match TRBD1. CDR3 residues: CSAGTGLGGSNTEAFF. The CDR3 DNA sequence: TGCAGTGCTGGGACAGGGTTAGGAGGGTCGAACACTGAAGCTTTCTTT.